This T cell receptor (beta chain) stems from a study of T cell responses to AZD1222 COVID-19 vaccine (dated by TCRdb to the early 2020s). Background on the whole study: Because spike-specific TCR depth and breadth did not differ between the two schedules, AZD1222 recipients who got a second dose at roughly 4 weeks were pooled with those who got a second dose at roughly 12 weeks. A total of 233 trial participants underwent TCR sequencing, of whom 207 had received two doses of AZD1222 and some 26 had received two doses of the MenACWY control vaccine. Trial participants were enrolled into age subgroups of 18-55, 56-69 and 70-plus years, which contained 148, 28 and 57 TCR-sequenced participants, respectively. Study-wide conclusions, independent of this receptor: In the small 56-69-year group, the increase in depth fell short of significance, most likely because of low power. Epitopes outside the regions mutated in the B.1.351 and B.1.1.7 variants were reportedly recognized by nearly half of the unique spike-specific TCRs. Vaccine-associated CD4 TCRs spanned the whole spike protein, with dominant responses in regions 160-218 and 743-854. Conclusions about previously exposed vaccinees were limited because only a handful of AZD1222 recipients were SARS-CoV-2 seropositive at baseline. Participants were mostly white British, with more females than males. The authors suggested clonal diversity may have been underestimated. A significant rise in spike-specific TCR breadth and depth was observed after two AZD1222 doses relative to day 0 and relative to MenACWY recipients. No day 14 peak-response samples were available, so repertoires were characterized only after the peak T cell response.

The CDR3 regions of human TCRbeta chains were analyzed by immunosequencing. The authors' analysis ran thus. Repertoire TCRs were matched against a reference library of SARS-CoV-2-specific TCRs generated with the MIRA antigen-specificity platform. Breadth meant the fraction of unique TCRs that were SARS-CoV-2-associated, whereas depth meant the fraction of total T cells that were SARS-CoV-2-associated. Using the MIRA data, each spike-specific TCR was mapped to the spike region that the TCR reacts to and placed in a CD4 or CD8 class. Log10-transformed breadth and depth values were compared by one-way ANOVA with Sidak's multiple comparisons tests. The table comes from immuneACCESS by way of TCRdb, which keeps in-frame sequences with V and J called. Part of the clones is missing from these tables; in studies checked, under half for an unresolved V gene and the rest for unknown reasons. Clonal size and the V and J genes are those of that table, whereas D and trimming came from the DNA. This sample comprises over 100,000 clones, 85% to 90% of them detected only once. The ten largest clones add up to roughly 3.5% of the sample.

With respect to this clone: It has no known antigen specificity. Base qualities were left out, and no much larger clone turns up one base away.

In the paper's terms, the time point label means: baseline before first vaccination. The vaccinee samples were drawn from two UK trials, COV001 and COV002, one of which was a single-blind randomized controlled phase 2/3 trial testing AZD1222 (ChAdOx1 nCoV-19) in healthy adults. For TCRbeta chain sequencing, PBMC samples were collected from trial participants at day 0 and at day 28 after the second dose. The cysteine opens and the phenylalanine closes a CDR3 of 15 amino acids. This entry keeps only the CDR3 DNA: 45 bases, framed from base 1. The germline V gene gives CDR1 as MNHEY and CDR2 as SVGAGI. V is pared back by 5 bases and J by 0 bases, with 11 bases lying between the germline termini.

Rearrangement joined TRBV6-5 to TRBJ1-5; the D gene is perhaps TRBD1, on 5 matching bases. The specimen comprised peripheral blood, sampled on day 0 of AZD1222 vaccination. This clonotype was sampled from an adult in good health. The CDR3 corresponds to CASSPGTYSNQPQHF. The nucleotide sequence reads TGTGCCAGCAGTCCCGGGACGTATAGCAATCAGCCCCAGCATTTT.